The 19 T cell receptor beta chains reported below all come from one sample, sequenced in a study of T cell responses to AZD1222 COVID-19 vaccine (dated by TCRdb to about 2021). According to the study, the label for this sample's time point signals: about 28 days (+/-7) after the second vaccine dose. Libraries were prepared through the immunoSEQ multiplex PCR assay. What TCRdb holds here is the immuneACCESS table cut down to in-frame rearrangements. Part of the clones is not present; checked against another copy, under half of the missing clones reflect an unresolved V gene, and the others are unexplained. The sample profile shows 130,000 to 150,000 clones; roughly 93% of them were found once. The top ten clones comprise less than 2.5% of the sample. The sequences come from peripheral blood, collected 28 days after the second AZD1222 dose. The receptors originated from an adult who received the AZD1222 COVID-19 vaccine.

V and J are TRBV19 and TRBJ2-1; D uncertain. This CDR3 has 12 residues. The V end lost 5 bases, the J end lost 4 bases, and 6 bases lay between the germline ends. Germline loops: CDR1 LNHDA, CDR2 SQIVND (reference sequence). CDR3 region: CASSSIYNEQFF. In nucleotides, the CDR3 is TGTGCCAGTAGTTCGATTTACAATGAGCAGTTCTTC.

The chain couples TRBV21-1 to TRBJ2-1; TRBD2, the D gene given by the table, was not confirmed from the DNA. TRBV21-1 is classified as a pseudogene. The CDR3 spans 16 residues. CDR3 bases: TGTGCCAGCAGCAAAGGGACTAGCGGGAGGTATAATGAGCAGTTCTTC. This sequence encodes CASSKGTSGRYNEQFF.

This chain connects TRBV19 to TRBJ1-1; 8 bases match TRBD1. V was clipped by 5 bases and J by 5 bases; unmatched bases: 10. The V gene's germline CDR1 is LNHDA and CDR2 SQIVND (reference sequence). CDR3 length: 15 residues. The CDR3 spells CASSRQVTGDTEAFF. For the CDR3, the DNA is TGTGCCAGTAGTCGGCAGGTGACAGGGGATACTGAAGCTTTCTTT.

The rearrangement links TRBV21-1 to TRBJ2-5. TRBV21-1 is classified as a pseudogene. CDR3 length equals 15 residues. CDR3 amino acids: CASSTAGQPKETQYF. As DNA, the CDR3 is TGTGCCAGCAGCACCGCGGGACAACCAAAAGAGACCCAGTACTTC.

This clone was observed once. The chain has TRBV9 and TRBJ1-2; D is possibly TRBD1 (5 bases). Germline-derived CDR1 and CDR2 are SGDLS and YYNGEE. With 2 bases removed from V and 3 bases from J, the gap between germline ends came to 11 bases. The CDR3 is made up of 14 amino acids. CDR3 loop: CASSVDSEHYGYTF. For the CDR3, the DNA is TGTGCCAGCAGCGTCGACAGCGAACACTATGGCTACACCTTC.

V and J are TRBV19 and TRBJ1-5; 9 bases map to TRBD1. The germline gives CDR1 LNHDA, CDR2 SQIVND (reference sequence). Germline trimming cut 4 bases from V and 4 bases from J; bases unmatched to any gene: 8. This CDR3 comprises 16 residues. CDR3 in DNA: TGTGCCAGTAGTACCGGGACAGGGATTGGTAATCAGCCCCAGCATTTT. Encoded protein: CASSTGTGIGNQPQHF.

The chain employs TRBV5-8 and TRBJ1-5; D uncertain. This CDR3 comprises 15 residues. Trimming cost V 4 bases and J 1 base, with 12 bases left between them. CDR1 and CDR2 (germline): SGHTS, YDEGEE. CDR3 in amino acids: CASSQGSLSNQPQHF. For the CDR3, the DNA is TGTGCCAGCAGCCAAGGGAGCTTAAGCAATCAGCCCCAGCATTTT.

This chain uses TRBV7-9 with TRBJ2-5, with 7 bases lining up with TRBD2. The V segment lost 6 bases and the J segment 1 base; nucleotides outside the gene matches: 11. The CDR3 contains 16 residues. Germline loops: CDR1 SEHNR, CDR2 FQNEAQ (reference sequence). DNA of the CDR3: TGTGCCAGCAGGGACCGGGGGGAACCGGCCCAAGAGACCCAGTACTTC. This codes for CASRDRGEPAQETQYF.

This chain connects TRBV3-1 (or the pseudogene TRBV3-2) to TRBJ2-1; D may be TRBD1 (5 bases). CDR1 and CDR2 (germline): LGHDT, YNNKEL (reference sequence). CDR3 length: 15 amino acids. The ends were cut back, 0 bases at V and 5 bases at J, with 11 bases in the middle. The CDR3 here is CASSQDGQVHNEQFF. The CDR3 nucleotides are TGTGCCAGCAGCCAAGACGGACAAGTACACAATGAGCAGTTCTTC.

The J gene is TRBJ2-3, the V gene TRBV5-1; 10 bases agree with TRBD2. CDR3 length equals 15 residues. The V segment lost 2 bases and the J segment 4 bases; nucleotides outside the gene matches: 4. Per the germline V gene, CDR1 is SGHRS and CDR2 is YFSETQ. For the CDR3, the DNA is TGCGCCAGCAGCTTTCTAGCGGGGGCACCAGATACGCAGTATTTT. It encodes CASSFLAGAPDTQYF.

V usage is TRBV19 and J usage is TRBJ2-1, with a possible D match to TRBD2 (5 bases). The CDR3 is made up of 13 amino acids. V was clipped by 2 bases and J by 10 bases, with 12 bases between them. Per the germline V gene, CDR1 is LNHDA and CDR2 is SQIVND (reference sequence). This CDR3 reads CASSILNGEEQFF. The CDR3 DNA follows: TGTGCCAGTAGTATACTGAACGGGGAGGAGCAGTTCTTC.

The chain uses TRBV2 and TRBJ2-7, with unresolved D. In germline, CDR1 is SNHLY, CDR2 FYNNEI. This CDR3 region has 11 residues. V dropped 3 bases and J dropped 4 bases, with 4 bases sitting between them. The CDR3 DNA is TGTGCCAGCAGTGATCAGTACGAGCAGTACTTC. Amino acid sequence: CASSDQYEQYF. The full variable domain, completed using reference TRBV2 and TRBJ2-7, is EPEVTQTPSHQVTQMGQEVILRCVPISNHLYFYWYRQILGQKVEFLVSFYNNEISEKSEIFDDQFSVERPDGSNFTLKIRSTKLEDSAMYFCASSDQYEQYFGPGTRLTVT.

This clone was picked up one time. The V call is TRBV20-1, the J call TRBJ2-7; D gene ambiguous. V shed 5 bases and J shed 4 bases, with 15 bases lying between them. From germline, CDR1 is DFQATT and CDR2 SNEGSKA (reference sequence). The CDR3 has 13 residues. CDR3 bases: TGCAGTGCTCGTGACCCCGCGGTATACGAGCAGTACTTC. Translating gives CSARDPAVYEQYF.

This chain connects TRBV7-9 to TRBJ2-7, with 7 nucleotides matching TRBD2. The germline V gene has CDR1 SEHNR and CDR2 FQNEAQ (reference sequence). The CDR3 has 14 amino acids. V trimming: 4 bases; J trimming: 4 bases; junction bases outside the gene matches: 7. The CDR3, as DNA: TGTGCCAGCAGCTCCGGACTAGAGGGGTACGAGCAGTACTTC. Translating it yields CASSSGLEGYEQYF.

Notes on this clone: The sample carries other DNA sequences with the same CDR3. The chain couples TRBV5-6 to TRBJ1-2; a weak D match, TRBD1 (5 bases). The CDR3 contains 14 residues. From germline, CDR1 is SGHDT and CDR2 YYEEEE. The V end lost 4 bases, the J end lost 2 bases, and 12 bases lay between the germline ends. For the CDR3, the DNA is TGTGCCAGCAGCCTAGACAGAGCAAACTATGGCTACACCTTC. Translating it yields CASSLDRANYGYTF.

The chain joins TRBV4-1 to TRBJ2-2; D is unresolved. Germline CDR1 and CDR2: MGHRA and YSYEKL. With 5 bases removed from V and 1 base from J, the gap between germline ends came to 14 bases. The CDR3 totals 16 residues. CDR3 region: CASSGVGFLNTGELFF. CDR3 in DNA: TGCGCCAGCAGCGGGGTGGGCTTTCTGAACACCGGGGAGCTGTTTTTT.

This chain joins TRBV7-9 and TRBJ1-1; D is perhaps TRBD1 (5 bases). CDR1 and CDR2 (germline): SEHNR, FQNEAQ (reference sequence). Trimming removed 1 base at V and 2 bases at J, with 8 bases between. The CDR3 has 14 residues. CDR3 protein: CASSLVQGNTEAFF. DNA for the CDR3: TGTGCCAGCAGCTTAGTCCAGGGAAACACTGAAGCTTTCTTT.

This clone was found a few times. The chain joins TRBV7-2 to TRBJ1-2; no clear D gene. The CDR3 sequence is 14 residues long. The V and J ends lost 1 base and 4 bases respectively, with 10 bases between them. Germline CDR1 SGHTA, CDR2 FQGNSA. The CDR3: CASSLGTASYGYTF. As DNA, the CDR3 is TGTGCCAGCAGCTTAGGGACGGCCTCCTATGGCTACACCTTC. Complete variable domain (other parts from reference TRBV7-2 and TRBJ1-2): GAGVSQSPSNKVTEKGKDVELRCDPISGHTALYWYRQSLGQGLEFLIYFQGNSAPDKSGLPSDRFSAERTGGSVSTLTIQRTQQEDSAVYLCASSLGTASYGYTFGSGTRLTVV.

The genes are TRBV7-8 and TRBJ1-2; D is uncertain. The CDR3 sequence is 13 residues long. With 5 bases removed from V and 4 bases from J, the gap between germline ends came to 11 bases. Germline CDR1 reads SGHVS; CDR2 reads FQNEAQ. The CDR3: CASSKGHSYGYTF. CDR3 nucleotide sequence: TGTGCCAGCAGCAAAGGGCATTCCTATGGCTACACCTTC.